This TCR beta chain was sequenced during a study of T cell changes during pregnancy in multiple sclerosis. This clone has just one count. The trim removed 5 bases at V and 1 base at J, leaving 7 bases unmatched. Per germline, CDR1 SEHNR and CDR2 FQNEAQ (reference sequence). The CDR3 is made up of 16 amino acids. Profiled with immunoSEQ multiplex PCR; TCRdb holds only in-frame clones, not every one. The repertoire holds some 59,000 clones, with roughly nine tenths as singletons. The specimen comprised peripheral blood, sampled in the first trimester of pregnancy. The TCR sequence derives from a female donor with multiple sclerosis, enrolled in a pregnancy study. The rearrangement uses TRBV7-9 and TRBJ1-1; 10 positions match TRBD1. For the CDR3, the DNA is TGTGCCAGCAGCCGGGACAGGGGAGGTTCGAACACTGAAGCTTTCTTT. Protein product: CASSRDRGGSNTEAFF. Based on the CDR3 plus reference TRBV7-9 and TRBJ1-1, the full variable domain is DTGVSQNPRHKITKRGQNVTFRCDPISEHNRLYWYRQTLGQGPEFLTYFQNEAQLEKSRLLSDRFSAERPKGSFSTLEIQRTEQGDSAMYLCASSRDRGGSNTEAFFGQGTRLTVV.